These T cell receptor beta chains were read from a single sample in a study of blood T cells in healthy people across ages. TCRdb fed the 5' RACE reads into MiXCR, producing one record per CDR3 protein. The sample gives hundreds of thousands of distinct CDR3 sequences, roughly 60% of which show up once; about 20% is in the top ten. The sample was blood. All receptors derive from a man aged 30-40 years in good health. Both conserved end residues are part of each CDR3. D genes are given only for firm matches.

j_gene: TRBJ2-1; d_gene: .; v_gene: TRBV4-3; CDR3aa: CASSTRTAAVYNEQFF
j_gene: TRBJ1-2; d_gene: .; v_gene: TRBV2; CDR3aa: CASRPPTGTYGYTF
j_gene: TRBJ2-1; d_gene: TRBD2; v_gene: TRBV29-1; CDR3aa: CSVVTSRYNEQFF
j_gene: TRBJ2-7; d_gene: TRBD2; v_gene: TRBV20-1; CDR3aa: CSARSWSGADNEQYF
j_gene: TRBJ1-1; d_gene: TRBD1; v_gene: TRBV29-1; CDR3aa: CSVVRTGGNTEAFF
j_gene: TRBJ2-3; d_gene: .; v_gene: TRBV4-3; CDR3aa: CASSQDLGTDTQYF
j_gene: .; d_gene: TRBD2; v_gene: TRBV4-1; CDR3aa: CASSQTPTGGFISEQYF
j_gene: TRBJ2-7; d_gene: TRBD1; v_gene: TRBV27; CDR3aa: CASSPSNRGIGYEQYF
j_gene: TRBJ2-7; d_gene: .; v_gene: TRBV28; CDR3aa: CASNTAALEEQYF
j_gene: TRBJ1-2; d_gene: TRBD1; v_gene: TRBV4-3; CDR3aa: CASSLGGTGRYGYTF
j_gene: TRBJ1-2; d_gene: TRBD1; v_gene: TRBV4-2; CDR3aa: CASSQEKDRDYGYTF
j_gene: .; d_gene: TRBD1; v_gene: TRBV29-1; CDR3aa: CSVSGGAGADEQYF
j_gene: TRBJ2-7; d_gene: TRBD1; v_gene: TRBV5-1; CDR3aa: CASRTGGGSHEQYF
j_gene: TRBJ2-2; d_gene: .; v_gene: TRBV7-3; CDR3aa: CASSLYGTETGELFF
j_gene: TRBJ2-3; d_gene: TRBD2; v_gene: TRBV4-1; CDR3aa: CASSPLGGGGANTQYF